These 10 T cell receptor beta chains originate from one sample sequenced in a study of blood T cells in healthy people across ages (dated by TCRdb to between 2014 and 2017). Preparation of the library involved 5' RACE. The sequencing machine was an Illumina HiSeq 2500. A second about 7 to 11 cycle PCR used a sample-barcoded 5' primer and a J-beta primer mix. TCRdb handled the public reads itself, with Q25 trimming in fastp and clone calling in MiXCR, and kept productive beta chains. Each record represents a unique CDR3 protein, reported with the most common genes and DNA among its rows. The sample table holds 700,000 or so distinct CDR3 sequences, of which around 43% were seen once. Clones ranked in the top ten supply approximately 31% of the sample. Input material: blood. The receptor set was obtained from a man at least 80 years old in good health.

This clonotype appeared many times. The chain couples TRBV29-1 to TRBJ2-5, with 8 bases lining up with TRBD1. This CDR3 is built from 14 residues. Trimming at V came to 7 bases and at J to 2 bases, leaving 9 bases not matched to a gene. CDR1 and CDR2 (germline): SQVTM, ANQGSEA. CDR3 protein: CSATNRGSQETQYF. The CDR3 coding sequence is TGCAGCGCAACAAACAGGGGGTCGCAAGAGACCCAGTACTTC.

The J gene is TRBJ2-3, the V gene TRBV6-2 or TRBV6-3, with D possibly being TRBD2 (6 bases). Trimming removed 8 bases from V and 2 bases from J, with 14 bases in between. CDR1 and CDR2 (germline): MNHEY, SVGEGT. The CDR3 consists of 14 residues. CDR3 nucleotide sequence: TGTGCCAGCGGCTCGGGACTCCTCACAGATACGCAGTATTTT. Protein sequence: CASGSGLLTDTQYF.

In this sample, this clonotype turned up a few times. J is TRBJ2-7 and V is TRBV5-6; perhaps D is TRBD1 or TRBD2 (5 bases each). The germline V gene encodes CDR1 SGHDT and CDR2 YYEEEE. This CDR3 has 14 amino acids. V shed 5 bases and J shed 0 bases, with 12 bases lying between them. As DNA, the CDR3 is TGTGCCAGCAGATCCCGTGGGGGCTCCTACGAGCAGTACTTC. This sequence encodes CASRSRGGSYEQYF.

V usage is TRBV7-2 and J usage is TRBJ2-5, with 11 bases fitting TRBD2. Germline-derived CDR1 and CDR2 are SGHTA and FQGNSA. With 5 bases clipped from V and 1 base from J, the junction kept 6 bases outside the gene matches. This CDR3 region has 16 residues. CDR3 sequence reads: CASSPATSGIQETQYF. In nucleotides, the CDR3 is TGTGCCAGCAGCCCCGCGACTAGCGGGATCCAAGAGACCCAGTACTTC.

This chain connects TRBV6-2 or TRBV6-3 to TRBJ2-7; no clear D gene. The germline V gene encodes CDR1 MNHEY and CDR2 SVGEGT. V gave up 6 bases and J gave up 1 base, with 13 bases separating them. The CDR3 runs to 14 residues. CDR3 nucleotide sequence: TGTGCCAGCAGGGAGAAGCCTACTTCCTACGAGCAGTACTTC. Protein sequence: CASREKPTSYEQYF.

This chain joins TRBV2 and TRBJ1-5, with a weak D call TRBD1 (5 bases). The CDR3 is 17 amino acids. From germline, CDR1 is SNHLY and CDR2 FYNNEI. Trimming left V 6 bases short and J 6 bases short, with 24 bases between. CDR3 residues: CASSIGDFGRGGQPQHF. In nucleotides, the CDR3 is TGTGCCAGCAGCATTGGGGACTTCGGACGGGGAGGTCAGCCCCAGCATTTT.

Regarding this clonotype: One end of the junction does not line up with germline, which may come from a read error. The CDR3 is CAGSYRVSYEQYF. CDR3 coding DNA: TGTGCCGGCAGTTACAGGGTCTCCTACGAGCAGTACTTC. V is TRBV6-2 or TRBV6-3 and J is TRBJ2-7, with D possibly TRBD1 on 6 matching bases. Germline assignment: CDR1 MNHEY and CDR2 SVGEGT. The CDR3 consists of 13 residues.

This clonotype has more than one count but fewer than ten. CDR3 bases: TGTGCCCATACTACACCGACCCATCAAGAGACCCAGTACTTC. Translated: CAHTTPTHQETQYF. The chain carries TRBV6-2 or TRBV6-3 and TRBJ2-5; D is unresolved. V lost 11 bases and J 2 bases, leaving 18 bases between the germline ends. The germline V gene encodes CDR1 MNHEY and CDR2 SVGEGT. The CDR3 consists of 14 residues.

This clonotype was seen at least ten times. The chain links TRBV7-2 to TRBJ2-5; 9 bases line up with TRBD1. V dropped 5 bases and J dropped 4; count of bases not matched to a gene: 5. Germline V gene data show CDR1 as SGHTA and CDR2 as FQGNSA. The CDR3 has 14 residues. CDR3: CASSPGQGRETQYF. The CDR3 DNA is TGTGCCAGCAGCCCCGGACAGGGGAGAGAGACCCAGTACTTC. The variable domain in full, with the rest retrieved from reference TRBV7-2 and TRBJ2-5, is GAGVSQSPSNKVTEKGKDVELRCDPISGHTALYWYRQSLGQGLEFLIYFQGNSAPDKSGLPSDRFSAERTGGSVSTLTIQRTQQEDSAVYLCASSPGQGRETQYFGPGTRLLVL.

In its sample, this clonotype was seen a few times. The chain carries TRBV9 and TRBJ2-2, with 7 bases that match TRBD2. V dropped 4 bases and J dropped 5; count of bases not matched to a gene: 5. The CDR3 is made up of 14 amino acids. Germline CDR1 is SGDLS and CDR2 is YYNGEE. The chain's CDR3 is CASSPREGTGELFF. The CDR3 coding sequence is TGTGCCAGCAGCCCCAGGGAGGGGACCGGGGAGCTGTTTTTT.